This TCR beta chain was found in a study of control samples from healthy donors and cancer patients. The CDR3 covers 13 residues. The ends were cut back, 4 bases at V and 4 bases at J, with 10 bases in the middle. Germline-derived CDR1 and CDR2 are MNHEY and SVGAGI. Here immunoSEQ multiplex PCR was the method, and the copy in TCRdb shows in-frame clones only, minus some. This repertoire shows about 40,000 clones, roughly 92% found once; its top ten account for more than 3%. The V gene is TRBV6-5, the J gene TRBJ1-1; D not resolved. Sequenced material: blood. The clonotype was recovered from a woman aged 50 to 65 in good health. The CDR3 bases are TGTGCCAGCAGTTTACCGGGGAGCACTGAAGCTTTCTTT. It translates to CASSLPGSTEAFF.